This T cell receptor (beta chain) was recovered during a study of a mutant IDH1 vaccine in newly diagnosed glioma. Study-wide background: Treated patients comprised 62.5% males and approximately 38% females, mean age roughly 44 years. General observations from the study: Changes in the top peripheral T cell clonotypes seemingly had no bearing on pseudoprogression.

This sample's time point: week 35, safety follow-up. In the vaccine, a single dose held 300 ug of the mutant IDH1 20-mer peptide, along with topical imiquimod. Clones were read by immunoSEQ multiplex PCR, and TCRdb kept only the in-frame ones, dropping some. In the table there are more than 35,000 clones, 81% of which are singletons. CDR1 and CDR2 (germline): MNHEY, SMNVEV (reference sequence). Trimming removed 0 bases at V and 6 bases at J, with 8 bases between. This CDR3 has 14 amino acids. With respect to this clone: Its specificity is not known.

The receptor was derived from a woman aged 40-49 years with glioma. Some clones in this sample may be carry-over from other donors' samples. The rearrangement links TRBV27 to TRBJ2-2; D is uncertain. Sequenced here: PBMCs, sampled from a glioma patient whose treatment included an IDH1 peptide vaccine. The CDR3 bases are TGTGCCAGCAGTTTATCTCACGAAGCCGGGGAGCTGTTTTTT. This translates into CASSLSHEAGELFF.